The 5 T cell receptor beta chains in this list originate from one sample, sequenced in a study of T cells after posttransplantation cyclophosphamide. Methotrexate plus calcineurin inhibitor accompanied controls' myeloablative marrow transplants; sampling was 1 year later. Data came from immunoSEQ multiplex PCR; TCRdb stores just in-frame clones and leaves some out. The sample has 15,000 or so clones, roughly 91% seen once. Sequenced material: PBMCs, taken after an allogeneic stem cell transplant with a calcineurin inhibitor and methotrexate. The receptors were gathered from a male patient aged 50 to 59 who received an allogeneic stem cell transplant from an unrelated donor, was CMV-positive, and had chronic GVHD only. Some T cells may have originated in the graft donor.

This chain uses TRBV19 with TRBJ1-5, with TRBD1 matching over 10 bases. The CDR3 is 15 residues long. Germline V gene sequence: CDR1 LNHDA, CDR2 SQIVND (reference sequence). Unmatched junction bases numbered 1, after V lost 1 base and J lost 4 bases. CDR3 region: CASSIGDRGNQPQHF. The CDR3 region has the DNA TGTGCCAGTAGTATAGGGGACAGGGGAAATCAGCCCCAGCATTTT.

The chain employs TRBV7-9 and TRBJ2-7, with 8 bases lining up with TRBD2. The CDR3 contains 12 residues. V gave up 4 bases and J gave up 5 bases; unmatched junction bases: 1. CDR1 is SEHNR, CDR2 FQNEAQ, per germline (reference sequence). The CDR3 region is CASSSGGDEQYF. The CDR3 DNA is TGTGCCAGCAGCTCCGGGGGGGACGAGCAGTACTTC.

The chain has TRBV5-4 and TRBJ2-7; tentatively, D is TRBD1 (6 bases). CDR1 is SGHNT and CDR2 is YYREEE in the germline V gene (reference sequence). V was cut by 5 bases and J by 4 bases, with 10 bases left in between. The CDR3 contains 12 residues. CDR3 DNA: TGTGCCAGCAGTCTCACAGGGTACGAGCAGTACTTC. The encoded protein is CASSLTGYEQYF. Together with reference TRBV5-4 and TRBJ2-7, the CDR3 gives the full variable domain: ETGVTQSPTHLIKTRGQQVTLRCSSQSGHNTVSWYQQALGQGPQFIFQYYREEENGRGNFPPRFSGLQFPNYSSELNVNALELDDSALYLCASSLTGYEQYFGPGTRLTVT.

This chain uses TRBV19 with TRBJ1-5, with a possible D match to TRBD1 (5 bases). Trimming removed 0 bases from V and 9 bases from J, with 12 bases in between. This CDR3 region has 14 residues. Germline V gene sequence: CDR1 LNHDA, CDR2 SQIVND (reference sequence). Here the CDR3 reads CASSIDGGARPQHF. CDR3 in DNA: TGTGCCAGTAGTATAGACGGGGGAGCCCGGCCCCAGCATTTT.

CDR3 DNA: TGTGCCAGCAGCGCACCGGGACTCAGCACAGATACGCAGTATTTT. Translated: CASSAPGLSTDTQYF. This chain connects TRBV9 to TRBJ2-3, with a tentative D call TRBD2 (6 bases). V shed 3 bases and J shed 0 bases, with 11 bases lying between them. Germline CDR1 SGDLS, CDR2 YYNGEE. This CDR3 region has 15 residues.